This T cell receptor beta chain was obtained from a study of beta chain features in type 1 diabetes. cDNA synthesis used the whole RNA isolate, giving expressed TCRB sequences. Clones were read by immunoSEQ multiplex PCR, and TCRdb kept only the in-frame ones, dropping some. The table shows about 900,000 clones, with roughly 15% occurring only once. Specimen: naive CD4+ T cells from blood. This TCR was recovered from a woman under 30 in good health.

DNA for the CDR3: TGTGCCAGCTGTGGACACTACAATGAGCAGTTCTTC. It specifies CASCGHYNEQFF. This rearrangement joins TRBV6-1 to TRBJ2-1, with a possible D match to TRBD1 (5 bases). Trimming cost V 8 bases and J 3 bases, with 8 bases left between them. The germline V gene encodes CDR1 MNHNS and CDR2 SASEGT. The CDR3 has 12 residues.